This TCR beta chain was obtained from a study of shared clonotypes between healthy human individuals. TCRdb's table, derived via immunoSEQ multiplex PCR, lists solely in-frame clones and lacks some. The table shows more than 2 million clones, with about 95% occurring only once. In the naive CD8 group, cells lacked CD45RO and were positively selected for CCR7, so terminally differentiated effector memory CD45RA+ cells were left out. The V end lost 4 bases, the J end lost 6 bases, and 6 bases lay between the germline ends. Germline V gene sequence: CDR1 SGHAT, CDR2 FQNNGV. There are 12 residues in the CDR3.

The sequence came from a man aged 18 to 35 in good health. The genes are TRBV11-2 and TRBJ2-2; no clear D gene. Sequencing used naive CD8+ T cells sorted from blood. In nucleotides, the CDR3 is TGTGCCAGCAGCTCCCTCGCCGGGGAGCTGTTTTTT. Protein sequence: CASSSLAGELFF.